The rows below give T cell receptor beta chains drawn from one sample of a study of molecular identifiers for immune sequencing clone quantification. TCRdb called the PCR reads again in MiXCR, with one record for every CDR3 protein. Altogether about 60,000 distinct CDR3 sequences are present, around 19% being singletons, with the ten largest covering approximately 1.5%. The sequenced sample consisted of naive CD8+ T cells from blood, with Jurkat cell RNA spiked in. These receptors all stem from a human donor in good health. Some libraries in this study had Jurkat cell RNA spiked in. The CDR3 runs from the conserved cysteine through the conserved F or W. The D gene is left open where the match is weak. Rows give clone size only sometimes, using once, few, many, or a class for an expanded clone.

>NA|TRBV7-9|TRBJ2-3|NA
CAGAQGALKLAGYIADTQYF
TGTGCCGGCGCACAGGGGGCGCTGAAACTAGCGGGATATATTGCAGATACGCAGTACTTT
>NA|TRBV5-3|TRBJ1-1|NA
CASSLAPGDTEAFF
TGTGCCAGCAGCTTGGCGCCGGGGGATACTGAAGCTTTCTTT
>NA|TRBV19|TRBJ2-7|many
CASSIEAASSYEQYF
TGTGCCAGTAGTATAGAGGCCGCGAGCTCCTACGAGCAGTACTTC
>NA|TRBV12-3/TRBV12-4|TRBJ2-2|NA
CATNPQGSNTGELVF
TGTGCCACCAACCCCCAGGGGTCGAACACCGGGGAGCTGGTTTTT
>NA|TRBV11-2|TRBJ2-1|many
CASSLGPGPPPEQFF
TGTGCCAGCAGCTTAGGCCCAGGCCCGCCACCGGAGCAGTTCTTC
>NA|TRBV27|TRBJ2-3|many
CASSLWADTQYF
TGTGCCAGCAGTTTATGGGCAGATACGCAGTATTTT
>TRBD2|TRBV24-1|TRBJ2-1|many
CATSDLFTSGNEQFF
TGTGCCACCAGTGATTTGTTCACTAGCGGGAATGAGCAGTTCTTC
>TRBD2|TRBV11-2|TRBJ2-7|many
CASSLSAGLAGPPHEQYF
TGTGCCAGCAGCTTATCTGCGGGACTAGCGGGCCCGCCGCACGAGCAGTACTTC
>NA|TRBV12-5|TRBJ2-7|NA
CASAFESSYEQYF
TGTGCTAGTGCTTTTGAATCATCCTACGAGCAGTACTTC
>TRBD2|TRBV6-5|TRBJ2-3|many
CASSYSGAQNTQYF
TGTGCCAGCAGTTATAGCGGGGCTCAGAATACGCAGTATTTT
>TRBD1|TRBV7-9|TRBJ1-1|many
CASSLGQGDPEAFF
TGTGCCAGCAGCTTAGGTCAGGGGGACCCTGAAGCTTTCTTT
>TRBD1|TRBV7-9|TRBJ1-3|few
CASSTGQGNSGNTIYF
TGTGCCAGCAGCACCGGACAGGGAAACTCTGGAAACACCATATATTTT
>TRBD2|TRBV7-6|TRBJ2-2|few
CASSGTTSGRVTGELFF
TGTGCCAGCAGCGGAACGACTAGCGGGAGGGTCACCGGGGAGCTGTTTTTT
>TRBD1|TRBV29-1|TRBJ2-7|many
CSVEDGQGAYYEQYF
TGCAGCGTTGAAGATGGGCAGGGGGCCTACTACGAGCAGTACTTC
>TRBD2|TRBV4-3|TRBJ2-1|many
CASSQGRASGRYNEQFF
TGCGCCAGCAGCCAGGGGAGAGCTAGCGGGAGATACAATGAGCAGTTCTTC
>NA|TRBV13|TRBJ2-3|many
CASSLGSWLERASTDTQYF
TGTGCCAGCAGCTTAGGCTCTTGGCTGGAGCGGGCGAGCACAGATACGCAGTATTTT
>NA|TRBV7-9|TRBJ1-2|few
CASSLGSTGDYGYTF
TGTGCCAGCAGCTTAGGTTCTACGGGAGACTATGGCTACACCTTC
>TRBD1|TRBV9|TRBJ2-5|NA
CASSSSDRGIWETQYF
TGTGCCAGCAGCTCCTCGGACAGGGGAATTTGGGAGACCCAGTACTTC
>TRBD2|TRBV25-1|TRBJ2-7|many
CACSGSYEQYF
TGTGCCTGTAGCGGGAGCTACGAGCAGTACTTC
>NA|TRBV30|TRBJ2-3|many
CAWRAGDTSDTQYF
TGTGCCTGGAGAGCCGGGGACACTTCAGATACGCAGTATTTT
>TRBD1|TRBV3-1|TRBJ1-2|few
CASSQGRTGAYYGYTF
TGTGCCAGCAGCCAAGGAAGGACAGGGGCGTACTATGGCTACACCTTC
>NA|TRBV7-3|TRBJ1-1|many
CASSLTGAGGTEAFF
TGTGCCAGCAGCTTAACGGGGGCGGGTGGCACTGAAGCTTTCTTT
>NA|TRBV3-1|TRBJ2-7|many
CASSQDPDKPYEQYF
TGTGCCAGCAGCCAAGACCCCGACAAGCCATACGAGCAGTACTTC
>NA|TRBV6-7|TRBJ1-1|many
CASTKGWTEAFF
TGTGCCAGCACTAAGGGGTGGACTGAAGCTTTCTTT
>NA|TRBV7-8|TRBJ2-7|many
CASSPTGQTYEQYF
TGTGCCAGCAGCCCGACCGGGCAAACCTACGAGCAGTACTTC
>NA|TRBV4-3|TRBJ2-2|many
CASSQDPGGGGELFF
TGCGCCAGCAGCCAAGATCCCGGGGGAGGCGGGGAGCTGTTTTTT
>NA|TRBV7-9|TRBJ2-5|many
CASSPSGQETQYF
TGTGCCAGCAGCCCCTCGGGTCAAGAGACCCAGTACTTC
>NA|TRBV12-3/TRBV12-4|TRBJ2-7|many
CASSGGVVGLPYEQYF
TGTGCCAGCAGTGGAGGAGTCGTAGGATTACCCTACGAGCAGTACTTC
>TRBD1|TRBV6-1|TRBJ1-4|NA
CASSERPYGGQGDEKLFF
TGTGCCAGCAGTGAAAGGCCATACGGGGGACAGGGGGATGAAAAACTGTTTTTT
>NA|TRBV7-9|TRBJ1-1|many
CASSSQGDSLTEAFF
TGTGCCAGCAGCTCCCAGGGCGATTCATTGACTGAAGCTTTCTTT
>NA|TRBV6-2/TRBV6-3|TRBJ2-3|many
CASSYLADTQYF
TGTGCCAGCAGTTATCTTGCGGATACGCAGTATTTT
>NA|TRBV20-1|TRBJ2-5|many
CSARDDRLTYQETQYF
TGCAGTGCTAGAGATGATAGACTAACTTACCAAGAGACCCAGTACTTC
>NA|TRBV28|TRBJ2-3|NA
CASSLLIRGTDTRYF
TGTGCCAGCAGTTTATTGATTAGGGGTACGGATACGCGGTATTTT
>NA|TRBV5-6|TRBJ2-7|NA
CASSPDGQHYELYF
TGTGCCAGCAGCCCGGACGGACAACACTACGAGCTGTACTTC
>NA|TRBV12-3/TRBV12-4|TRBJ1-1|NA
CASRPGLPEAFF
TGTGCCAGCAGACCGGGATTGCCTGAAGCTTTCTTT
>TRBD1|TRBV14|TRBJ2-5|NA
CASSRRTGGQETQYF
TGTGCCAGCAGCCGACGGACAGGGGGGCAAGAGACCCAGTACTTC